This T cell receptor beta chain was identified during a study of a mutant IDH1 vaccine in newly diagnosed glioma. Study at large: Treated patients were around 60% male, about 38% female, mean age around 40 years. Findings and caveats of the study: Immune responses arising from the vaccine appeared in approximately 92% of patients.

Concerning this clone: The antigen remains unidentified.

Time point described: baseline, week 1 (first vaccination visit). Treatment described: pre-vaccination baseline after standard-of-care therapy. Trimming stripped 0 bases from V and 5 bases from J, with 14 bases between. CDR1 is SGHTS, CDR2 YDEGEE, per germline. The CDR3 runs to 15 residues. Only in-frame clones appear in the TCRdb table, and some are missing; sequencing was by immunoSEQ multiplex PCR. The sample contains about 38,000 clones, more than 90% of which appear only once. This sequence joins TRBV5-8 and TRBJ1-1; D is undetermined. Specimen: PBMCs, collected from a glioma patient treated with radiotherapy, temozolomide or both. The TCR sequence derives from a man in his late teens or twenties with glioma. As DNA, the CDR3 is TGTGCCAGCAGCTTGGGAGCCTCCGTCGGGACTGAAGCTTTCTTT. Its protein product is CASSLGASVGTEAFF.